This entry is about one TCR beta chain. This CDR3 contains 13 residues. Germline CDR1 MDHEN, CDR2 SYDVKM. V lost 5 bases and J 2 bases, leaving 9 bases between the germline ends. The data were obtained in a study of shared T cell receptors in the human thymus. Using immunoSEQ multiplex PCR, the repertoire was profiled, and TCRdb retains in-frame clones only, with some absent. The sample yields hundreds of thousands of clones, around 87% seen once. This sample also appeared in a second study, on human thymus T cells. Per that paper: Donor material was obtained from healthy Finnish infants undergoing corrective surgery for congenital heart defects. Thymic material originated from resections removed in the course of corrective heart surgery.

The clonotype comes from a boy younger than two with a congenital heart defect. Sequenced: thymocytes. V gene TRBV28 combines with J gene TRBJ1-2, with D uncertain. CDR3 DNA: TGTGCCAGCAGTCCGTTTAAAAACTATGGCTACACCTTC. Translation gives CASSPFKNYGYTF.